A selection of T cell receptor beta chains follows, all from one sample in a study of metastatic and nonmetastatic thyroid tumors. TCRdb called clones again from the PCR reads with MiXCR. The sample lists some 93,000 clones, roughly an eighth seen once, with roughly 12% in the top ten. The sample consisted of blood. All receptors derive from a female donor with papillary thyroid cancer or a benign thyroid nodule (not recorded which). Some clones in this sample may be carry-over from other donors' samples. Both conserved end residues are part of each CDR3. D genes are given only for firm matches. Clone size is shown for a subset of rows, as once, few, many or a class of expanded clone.

j_gene: TRBJ1-4; abundance: many; d_gene: NA; v_gene: TRBV12-3/TRBV12-4; CDR3aa: CASRADVSGEKLFF; CDR3nt: TGTGCCAGCAGGGCGGATGTGTCCGGTGAAAAACTGTTTTTT
j_gene: TRBJ2-7; abundance: many; d_gene: TRBD1; v_gene: TRBV30; CDR3aa: CAWSPQGVEQYF; CDR3nt: TGTGCCTGGAGTCCACAGGGGGTCGAGCAGTACTTC
j_gene: TRBJ2-5; abundance: NA; d_gene: NA; v_gene: TRBV5-4; CDR3aa: CASRPGPGAEETQYF; CDR3nt: TGTGCCAGCAGACCCGGCCCGGGAGCGGAAGAGACCCAGTACTTC
j_gene: TRBJ2-7; abundance: NA; d_gene: NA; v_gene: TRBV20-1; CDR3aa: CSARGVTITSGGYEQYF; CDR3nt: TGCAGTGCCCGAGGGGTGACAATTACATCCGGGGGCTACGAGCAGTACTTC
j_gene: TRBJ2-7; abundance: many; d_gene: NA; v_gene: TRBV7-9; CDR3aa: CASSLAGDPEQYF; CDR3nt: TGTGCCAGCAGCTTAGCGGGGGACCCAGAGCAGTACTTC
j_gene: TRBJ2-2; abundance: many; d_gene: NA; v_gene: TRBV5-6; CDR3aa: CASSLGQGTGELFF; CDR3nt: TGTGCCAGCAGCTTGGGGCAGGGAACCGGGGAGCTGTTTTTT
j_gene: TRBJ1-2; abundance: many; d_gene: TRBD1; v_gene: TRBV7-9; CDR3aa: CASSHAGGDYGYTF; CDR3nt: TGTGCCAGCAGTCATGCAGGGGGGGACTATGGCTACACCTTC
j_gene: TRBJ1-6; abundance: many; d_gene: TRBD1; v_gene: TRBV27; CDR3aa: CASSSEGDRRYGSPLHF; CDR3nt: TGTGCCAGCAGTTCAGAGGGGGACAGGAGGTATGGTTCACCCCTCCACTTT
j_gene: TRBJ1-5; abundance: many; d_gene: TRBD1; v_gene: TRBV28; CDR3aa: CASSLQQGGNQPQHF; CDR3nt: TGTGCCAGCAGCCTTCAACAGGGGGGCAATCAGCCCCAGCATTTT
j_gene: TRBJ2-2; abundance: many; d_gene: NA; v_gene: TRBV4-1; CDR3aa: CASSQDSGYTGELFF; CDR3nt: TGCGCCAGCAGCCAAGATTCGGGCTACACCGGGGAGCTGTTTTTT
j_gene: TRBJ1-3; abundance: many; d_gene: TRBD1; v_gene: TRBV7-2; CDR3aa: CASSVETGAGNTIYF; CDR3nt: TGTGCCAGCAGCGTGGAGACAGGGGCTGGAAACACCATATATTTT
j_gene: TRBJ1-5; abundance: many; d_gene: NA; v_gene: TRBV5-6; CDR3aa: CASSPGRGQPQHF; CDR3nt: TGTGCCAGCAGCCCGGGTCGTGGGCAGCCCCAGCATTTT
j_gene: TRBJ2-2; abundance: many; d_gene: NA; v_gene: TRBV2; CDR3aa: CASRRGTGELFF; CDR3nt: TGTGCCAGCAGGAGGGGCACCGGGGAGCTGTTTTTT
j_gene: TRBJ1-2; abundance: many; d_gene: NA; v_gene: TRBV11-2; CDR3aa: CASSVRGGRPNYGYTF; CDR3nt: TGTGCCAGCAGCGTACGTGGGGGGCGCCCAAACTATGGCTACACCTTC
j_gene: TRBJ1-5; abundance: many; d_gene: TRBD1; v_gene: TRBV5-4; CDR3aa: CASSLQGNNQPQHF; CDR3nt: TGTGCCAGCAGCTTACAGGGGAACAATCAGCCCCAGCATTTT
j_gene: TRBJ2-1; abundance: many; d_gene: TRBD2; v_gene: TRBV13; CDR3aa: CASSLARVTSGSNNEQFF; CDR3nt: TGTGCCAGCAGCTTAGCCAGAGTGACTAGCGGGAGCAACAATGAGCAGTTCTTC
j_gene: TRBJ1-3; abundance: many; d_gene: TRBD1; v_gene: TRBV9; CDR3aa: CASSEATGETGNTIYF; CDR3nt: TGTGCCAGCAGCGAAGCTACAGGGGAGACTGGAAACACCATATATTTT
j_gene: TRBJ2-1; abundance: NA; d_gene: NA; v_gene: TRBV5-4; CDR3aa: CAIILGGGGSSYNEQFF; CDR3nt: TGTGCCATCATCTTGGGTGGGGGCGGAAGCTCCTACAATGAGCAGTTCTTC